What follows are 19 T cell receptor beta chains derived from one specimen sequenced in a study of shared clonotypes between healthy human individuals. TCRdb's copy holds only in-frame clones and misses some; the assay was immunoSEQ multiplex PCR. The table includes fewer than 2.5 million clones, over 85% detected once. The specimen sequenced was naive CD4+ T cells from PBMCs. Subset reported: CD45RA+ positively selected. Receptors were obtained from a man aged 18 to 29 in good health. Some clones in this sample may be carry-over from other donors' samples.

The chain is built from TRBV5-5 and TRBJ2-3; TRBD2 might be the D (5 bases). Germline CDR1 and CDR2: SGHKS and YYEKEE (reference sequence). V lost 2 bases and J lost 2, with 27 bases in between. The length of the CDR3 is 20 residues. This CDR3 reads CASSFLSPSHERSFTDTQYF. Written as DNA, the CDR3 is TGTGCCAGCAGCTTTTTAAGCCCATCCCATGAGCGGTCCTTCACAGATACGCAGTATTTT.

The chain couples TRBV5-6 to TRBJ1-2, with unresolved D. V was shortened by 4 bases and J by 1 base, with 11 bases between the two germline ends. The germline V gene has CDR1 SGHDT and CDR2 YYEEEE. The CDR3 covers 14 residues. CDR3 amino acids: CASSLRVGNYGYTF. The CDR3 DNA is TGTGCCAGCAGCCTGAGAGTAGGTAACTATGGCTACACCTTC.

The V and J genes are TRBV4-3 and TRBJ2-1; D is undetermined. The V end lost 4 bases, the J end lost 8 bases, and 15 bases lay between the germline ends. The CDR3 runs to 14 residues. Germline V lookup: CDR1 LGHNA, CDR2 YSLEER. The CDR3 is CASSRIRTVYEQFF. CDR3 DNA: TGCGCCAGCAGCCGGATTAGAACGGTCTATGAGCAGTTCTTC.

V gene TRBV19 combines with J gene TRBJ1-2, with unresolved D. Trimming pared 3 bases from V and 2 bases from J, leaving 13 bases between. The germline gives CDR1 LNHDA, CDR2 SQIVND (reference sequence). This CDR3 has 15 residues. CDR3 sequence reads: CASSILRPVNYGYTF. DNA of the CDR3: TGTGCCAGTAGTATTTTAAGGCCAGTGAACTATGGCTACACCTTC. The whole variable domain, remainder taken from reference TRBV19 and TRBJ1-2, is DGGITQSPKYLFRKEGQNVTLSCEQNLNHDAMYWYRQDPGQGLRLIYYSQIVNDFQKGDIAEGYSVSREKKESFPLTVTSAQKNPTAFYLCASSILRPVNYGYTFGSGTRLTVV.

The chain couples TRBV25-1 to TRBJ1-1; the D gene is possibly TRBD1 (5 bases). Trimming stripped 8 bases from V and 1 base from J, with 14 bases between. Germline V gene data show CDR1 as MGHDK and CDR2 as SYGVNS. CDR3 length equals 14 residues. Here the CDR3 DNA reads TGTGCCAGCCGCGATTGGGGCAGGAACACTGAAGCTTTCTTT. This codes for CASRDWGRNTEAFF.

The chain links TRBV5-6 to TRBJ2-7, with 8 bases that match TRBD1. CDR3 length equals 14 residues. The V gene's germline CDR1 is SGHDT and CDR2 YYEEEE. Trimming removed 3 bases from V and 6 bases from J; junction bases left unmatched: 8. In DNA form, the CDR3 reads TGTGCCAGCAGCTCCGACAGGGGATGGGGCGAGCAGTACTTC. This codes for CASSSDRGWGEQYF.

This chain links TRBV30 with TRBJ2-1, with TRBD2 matching over 10 bases. V lost 5 bases to trimming and J lost 3 bases; unmatched junction nucleotides: 10. The germline gives CDR1 GTSNPN, CDR2 SVGIG (reference sequence). This CDR3 has 16 amino acids. CDR3 sequence reads: CAWRMVASGSYNEQFF. The CDR3 DNA reads TGTGCCTGGCGTATGGTGGCTAGCGGGAGCTACAATGAGCAGTTCTTC.

The gene calls are TRBV2 and TRBJ2-4; either TRBD1 or TRBD2 may supply D (5 bases each). In germline, CDR1 is SNHLY, CDR2 FYNNEI. V was shortened by 6 bases and J by 5 bases, with 14 bases between the two germline ends. CDR3 length: 14 amino acids. The CDR3 DNA is TGTGCCAGCAGCGTCATCCCGGGACAAAACATTCAGTACTTC. The encoded protein is CASSVIPGQNIQYF.

The genes are TRBV28 and TRBJ2-5, with 9 bases lining up with TRBD2. The V and J ends lost 5 bases and 5 bases, in that order; junction bases with no gene match: 6. Germline V gene lookup returns CDR1 MDHEN and CDR2 SYDVKM. The CDR3 is 14 residues long. The CDR3 sequence: CASSLAGSMETQYF. The CDR3 coding sequence is TGTGCCAGCAGTCTAGCGGGATCTATGGAGACCCAGTACTTC.

The gene calls are TRBV5-1 and TRBJ2-1; TRBD2 might be the D (6 bases). CDR1 and CDR2 from the germline V gene are SGHRS and YFSETQ. The CDR3 is made up of 15 amino acids. Trimming removed 0 bases at V and 11 bases at J, with 18 bases between. The CDR3 DNA reads as TGCGCCAGCAGCTTGGCCGGGGGAATGACCCCGCAGCAGTTCTTC. This codes for CASSLAGGMTPQQFF. Filled out from reference TRBV5-1 and TRBJ2-1, the complete variable domain reads KAGVTQTPRYLIKTRGQQVTLSCSPISGHRSVSWYQQTPGQGLQFLFEYFSETQRNKGNFPGRFSGRQFSNSRSEMNVSTLELGDSALYLCASSLAGGMTPQQFFGPGTRLTVL.

This clone was observed a few times. Other DNA sequences in this sample translate to the same CDR3. This chain joins TRBV28 and TRBJ2-7; no clear D gene. Trimming stripped 6 bases from V and 1 base from J, with 7 bases between. CDR3 size: 12 residues. Germline CDR1 MDHEN, CDR2 SYDVKM. This CDR3 is CASRVGSYEQYF. The CDR3 DNA sequence: TGTGCCAGCAGGGTCGGTTCCTACGAGCAGTACTTC.

V gene TRBV11-2 combines with J gene TRBJ2-2; the match to TRBD2 covers 7 bases. In germline, CDR1 is SGHAT, CDR2 FQNNGV. The CDR3 runs to 16 residues. Trimming at V came to 6 bases and at J to 2 bases, leaving 9 bases not matched to a gene. CDR3 in DNA: TGTGCCAGCAGGGTACTAGCGCGGGGCAACACCGGGGAGCTGTTTTTT. Translated: CASRVLARGNTGELFF. The full variable domain, in which reference TRBV11-2 and TRBJ2-2 provide the parts outside the CDR3, is EAGVAQSPRYKIIEKRQSVAFWCNPISGHATLYWYQQILGQGPKLLIQFQNNGVVDDSQLPKDRFSAERLKGVDSTLKIQPAKLEDSAVYLCASRVLARGNTGELFFGEGSRLTVL.

The chain combines TRBV28 with TRBJ1-1; 10 nucleotides agree with TRBD1. After removal of 6 bases from V and 9 bases from J, the junction contained 7 bases not matched to a gene. Per germline, CDR1 MDHEN and CDR2 SYDVKM. The CDR3 consists of 13 residues. The CDR3 sequence is CASSRDRGRQAFF. The DNA of the CDR3 is TGTGCCAGCAGCCGGGACAGGGGTCGTCAAGCTTTCTTT.

Only one count was recorded for this clone. The chain is built from TRBV7-6 and TRBJ2-7; 9 positions match TRBD1. The germline gives CDR1 SGHVS, CDR2 FNYEAQ. CDR3 size: 17 residues. The V and J ends lost 5 bases and 5 bases, in that order; junction bases with no gene match: 16. CDR3 sequence: CASSRQGGTGHIDEQYF. In DNA form, the CDR3 reads TGTGCCAGCAGCCGTCAAGGCGGGACAGGGCATATCGACGAGCAGTACTTC.

The rearrangement joins TRBV15 to TRBJ2-1; 9 nucleotides line up with TRBD1. After removal of 8 bases from V and 7 bases from J, the junction contained 9 bases not matched to a gene. In germline, CDR1 is LNHNV, CDR2 YYDKDF (reference sequence). The CDR3 loop spans 14 amino acids. The CDR3 nucleotides read TGTGCCACCGGCGGGGACAGGGCTCGGAATGAGCAGTTCTTC. As protein: CATGGDRARNEQFF.

The rearrangement joins TRBV11-2 to TRBJ2-7; tentatively, D is TRBD2 (6 bases). V lost 4 bases, J lost 5 bases, and 21 bases lay in between. The CDR3 sequence is 16 residues long. Germline V lookup: CDR1 SGHAT, CDR2 FQNNGV. In DNA form, the CDR3 reads TGTGCCAGCAGCTCCCTCGGGGGAGTCGGCTTACACGAGCAGTACTTC. Protein sequence: CASSSLGGVGLHEQYF.

The CDR3 loop is CASSLVTGGTGELFF. CDR3 nucleotide sequence: TGTGCCAGCAGCTTAGTGACAGGGGGAACCGGGGAGCTGTTTTTT. The rearrangement uses TRBV7-8 and TRBJ2-2; 9 positions match TRBD1. The germline CDR1 and CDR2 sequences are SGHVS and FQNEAQ. The CDR3 length is 15 residues. With 1 base clipped from V and 5 bases from J, the junction kept 2 bases outside the gene matches.

As for this clone: This sample includes further DNA sequences coding for the same CDR3. The rearrangement joins TRBV7-2 to TRBJ1-3, with 8 nucleotides matching TRBD1. The CDR3 extends over 15 amino acids. J lost 7 bases, V lost 1 base, and 6 bases had no gene match. Per the germline V gene, CDR1 is SGHTA and CDR2 is FQGNSA. The chain's CDR3 is CASSLDDRGGNTIYF. DNA of the CDR3: TGTGCCAGCAGCTTAGACGACAGGGGAGGGAACACCATATATTTT.

In the case of this clone: The same CDR3 is also encoded by other DNA sequences in this sample. The chain carries TRBV28 and TRBJ1-3; a weak D match, TRBD1 (6 bases). V was shortened by 5 bases and J by 1 base, with 9 bases between the two germline ends. The CDR3 contains 14 residues. The germline V gene has CDR1 MDHEN and CDR2 SYDVKM. The CDR3 sequence is CASSLGGSGNTIYF. The CDR3 bases are TGTGCCAGCAGTCTAGGGGGATCTGGAAACACCATATATTTT.